This T cell receptor beta chain derives from a study of OX40 agonist ivuxolimab in advanced cancers. Study details: Patients undergoing dose escalation presented with hepatocellular carcinoma, melanoma, renal cell or head and neck cancer.

Looked up from germline, CDR1 is MNHEY and CDR2 is SVGAGI. J lost 6 bases, V lost 8 bases, and 5 bases had no gene match. This CDR3 is built from 15 residues. Study-level points and caveats: Not determined was the antigen specificity of the expanded peripheral T cells.

Data came from immunoSEQ multiplex PCR; TCRdb stores just in-frame clones and leaves some out. Of roughly 71,000 clones listed, roughly 84% are singletons. A note on this clone: The antigen remains unidentified.

This chain connects TRBV6-5 to TRBJ2-2; 14 bases match TRBD2. The origin of this receptor is an adult with an advanced solid tumor such as melanoma, head and neck, liver or kidney cancer. This material consisted of CD4+ or CD8+ T cells sorted from blood, taken in a trial of the OX40 agonist ivuxolimab. The CDR3 loop reads CASQTSGRVAGELFF. The CDR3 nucleotides are TGTGCCAGCCAGACTAGCGGGAGGGTGGCCGGGGAGCTGTTTTTT.